The entry below describes one T cell receptor (beta chain). Its specificity is not known. Clones were read by immunoSEQ multiplex PCR, and TCRdb kept only the in-frame ones, dropping some. The sample includes around 23,000 clones, around 80% of them seen just once. Germline V gives CDR1 SGHDT, CDR2 YYEEEE. The CDR3 runs 12 residues. V lost 1 base, J lost 6 bases, and 7 bases lay in between. The data belong to a study of OX40 agonist ivuxolimab in advanced cancers. Study outcomes and limitations: Certain nonresponders additionally had low normalized T-cell clonal expansion.

The TCR comes from an adult with an advanced solid tumor such as melanoma, head and neck, liver or kidney cancer. This material consisted of CD4+ or CD8+ T cells sorted from blood, taken in a trial of the OX40 agonist ivuxolimab. The genes are TRBV5-6 and TRBJ1-1; D not certain. The DNA for the CDR3 is TGTGCCAGCAGCTTGACCCAGGCTGAAGCTTTCTTT. Translated, it gives CASSLTQAEAFF. The complete variable domain, with remaining parts taken from reference TRBV5-6 and TRBJ1-1, reads DAGVTQSPTHLIKTRGQQVTLRCSPKSGHDTVSWYQQALGQGPQFIFQYYEEEERQRGNFPDRFSGHQFPNYSSELNVNALLLGDSALYLCASSLTQAEAFFGQGTRLTVV.